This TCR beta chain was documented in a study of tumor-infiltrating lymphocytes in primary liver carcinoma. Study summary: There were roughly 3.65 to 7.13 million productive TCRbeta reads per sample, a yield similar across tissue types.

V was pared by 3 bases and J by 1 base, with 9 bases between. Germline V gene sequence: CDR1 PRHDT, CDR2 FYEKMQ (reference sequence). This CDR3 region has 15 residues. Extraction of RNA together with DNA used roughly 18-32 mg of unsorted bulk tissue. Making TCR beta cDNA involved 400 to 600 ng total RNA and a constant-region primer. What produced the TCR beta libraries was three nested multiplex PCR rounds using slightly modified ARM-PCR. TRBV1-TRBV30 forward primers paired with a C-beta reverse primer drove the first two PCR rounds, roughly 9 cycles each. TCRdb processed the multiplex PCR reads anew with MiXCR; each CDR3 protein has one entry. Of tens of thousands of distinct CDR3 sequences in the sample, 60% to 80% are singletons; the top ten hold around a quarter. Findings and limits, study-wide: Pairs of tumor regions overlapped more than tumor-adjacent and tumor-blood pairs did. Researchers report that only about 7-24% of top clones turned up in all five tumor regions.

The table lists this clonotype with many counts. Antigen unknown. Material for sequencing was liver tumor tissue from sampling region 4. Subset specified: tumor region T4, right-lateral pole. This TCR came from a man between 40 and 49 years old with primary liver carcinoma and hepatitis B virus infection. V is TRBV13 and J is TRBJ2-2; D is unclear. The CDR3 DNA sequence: TGTGCCAGCAGCTTTCAAGGTGGGAACACCGGGGAGCTGTTTTTT. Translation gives CASSFQGGNTGELFF. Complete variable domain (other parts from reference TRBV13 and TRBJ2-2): AAGVIQSPRHLIKEKRETATLKCYPIPRHDTVYWYQQGPGQDPQFLISFYEKMQSDKGSIPDRFSAQQFSDYHSELNMSSLELGDSALYFCASSFQGGNTGELFFGEGSRLTVL.